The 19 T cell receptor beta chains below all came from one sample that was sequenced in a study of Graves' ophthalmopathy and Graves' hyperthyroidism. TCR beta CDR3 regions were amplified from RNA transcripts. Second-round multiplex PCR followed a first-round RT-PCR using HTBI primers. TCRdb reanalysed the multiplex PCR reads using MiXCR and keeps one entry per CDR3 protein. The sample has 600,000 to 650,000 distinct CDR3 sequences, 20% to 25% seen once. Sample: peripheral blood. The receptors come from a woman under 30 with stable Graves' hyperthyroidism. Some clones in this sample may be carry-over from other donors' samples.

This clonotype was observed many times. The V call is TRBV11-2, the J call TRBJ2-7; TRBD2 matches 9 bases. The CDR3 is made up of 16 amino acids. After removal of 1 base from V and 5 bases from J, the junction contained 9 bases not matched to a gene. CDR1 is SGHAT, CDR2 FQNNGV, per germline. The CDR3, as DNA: TGTGCCAGCAGCTTAGGTTATCTGCTAGCGGGGAACGAGCAGTACTTC. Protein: CASSLGYLLAGNEQYF. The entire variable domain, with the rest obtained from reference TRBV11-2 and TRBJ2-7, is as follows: EAGVAQSPRYKIIEKRQSVAFWCNPISGHATLYWYQQILGQGPKLLIQFQNNGVVDDSQLPKDRFSAERLKGVDSTLKIQPAKLEDSAVYLCASSLGYLLAGNEQYFGPGTRLTVT.

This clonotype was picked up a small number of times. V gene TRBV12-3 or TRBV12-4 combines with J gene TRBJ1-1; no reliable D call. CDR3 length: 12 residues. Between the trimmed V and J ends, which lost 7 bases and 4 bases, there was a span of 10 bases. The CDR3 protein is CASTVGGTEAFF. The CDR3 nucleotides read TGTGCCAGCACCGTAGGTGGCACTGAAGCTTTCTTT.

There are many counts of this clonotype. This chain's CDR3 is CASSEEWLRNIQYF. The CDR3 DNA is TGTGCCAGCAGTGAAGAGTGGCTTAGAAACATTCAGTACTTC. The rearrangement joins TRBV6-1 to TRBJ2-4; no clear D. Trimming left V 1 base short and J 6 bases short, with 10 bases between. The length of the CDR3 is 14 residues. CDR1 and CDR2 (germline): MNHNS, SASEGT.

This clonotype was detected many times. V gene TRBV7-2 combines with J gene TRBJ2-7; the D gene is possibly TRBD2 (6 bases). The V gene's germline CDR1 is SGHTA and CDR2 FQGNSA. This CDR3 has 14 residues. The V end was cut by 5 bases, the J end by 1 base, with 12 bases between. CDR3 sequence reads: CASSVSGASYEQYF. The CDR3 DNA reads TGTGCCAGCAGCGTTAGCGGAGCATCCTACGAGCAGTACTTC. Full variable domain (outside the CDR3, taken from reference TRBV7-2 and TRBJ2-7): GAGVSQSPSNKVTEKGKDVELRCDPISGHTALYWYRQSLGQGLEFLIYFQGNSAPDKSGLPSDRFSAERTGGSVSTLTIQRTQQEDSAVYLCASSVSGASYEQYFGPGTRLTVT.

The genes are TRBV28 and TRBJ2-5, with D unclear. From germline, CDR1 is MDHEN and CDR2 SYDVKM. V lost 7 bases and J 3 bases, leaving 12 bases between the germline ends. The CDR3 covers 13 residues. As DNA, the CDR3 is TGTGCCAGCACCGACTGGAAAGAAGAGACCCAGTACTTC. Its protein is CASTDWKEETQYF.

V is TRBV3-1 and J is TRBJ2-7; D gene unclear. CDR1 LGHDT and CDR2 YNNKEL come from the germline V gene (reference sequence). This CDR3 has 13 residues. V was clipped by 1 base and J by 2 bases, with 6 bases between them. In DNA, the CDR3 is TGTGCCAGCAGCCAAGGCATCGCCTACGAGCAGTACTTC. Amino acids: CASSQGIAYEQYF.

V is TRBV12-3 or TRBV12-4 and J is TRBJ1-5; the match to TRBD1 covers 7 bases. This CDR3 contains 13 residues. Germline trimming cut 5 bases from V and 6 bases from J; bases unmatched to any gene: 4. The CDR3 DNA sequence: TGTGCCAGCAGTCTCGGGACAGCTCAGCCCCAGCATTTT. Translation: CASSLGTAQPQHF.

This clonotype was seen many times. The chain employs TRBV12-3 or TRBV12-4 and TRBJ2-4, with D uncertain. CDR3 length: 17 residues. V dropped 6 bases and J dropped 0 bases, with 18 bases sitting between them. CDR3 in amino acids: CASRPPQTPSAKNIQYF. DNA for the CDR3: TGTGCCAGCAGGCCCCCACAGACTCCCTCAGCCAAAAACATTCAGTACTTC.

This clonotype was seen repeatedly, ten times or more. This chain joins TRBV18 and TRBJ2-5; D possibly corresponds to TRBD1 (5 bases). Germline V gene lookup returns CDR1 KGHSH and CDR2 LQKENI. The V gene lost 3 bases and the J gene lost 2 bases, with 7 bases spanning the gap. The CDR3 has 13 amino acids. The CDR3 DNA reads TGTGCCAGCTCACCGGACATTCAAGAGACCCAGTACTTC. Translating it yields CASSPDIQETQYF.

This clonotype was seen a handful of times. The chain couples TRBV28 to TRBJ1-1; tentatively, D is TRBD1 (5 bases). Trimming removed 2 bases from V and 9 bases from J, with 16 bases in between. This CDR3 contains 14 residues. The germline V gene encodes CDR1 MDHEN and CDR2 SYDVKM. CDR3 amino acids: CASSLRGWVMKAFF. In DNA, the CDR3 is TGTGCCAGCAGTTTAAGGGGTTGGGTAATGAAAGCTTTCTTT.

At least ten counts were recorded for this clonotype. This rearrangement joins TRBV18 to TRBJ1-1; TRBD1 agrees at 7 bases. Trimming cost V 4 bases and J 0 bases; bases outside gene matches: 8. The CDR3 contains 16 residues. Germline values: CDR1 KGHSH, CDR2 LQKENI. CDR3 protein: CASSRRQGSMNTEAFF. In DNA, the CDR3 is TGTGCCAGCTCACGCCGACAGGGTTCCATGAACACTGAAGCTTTCTTT.

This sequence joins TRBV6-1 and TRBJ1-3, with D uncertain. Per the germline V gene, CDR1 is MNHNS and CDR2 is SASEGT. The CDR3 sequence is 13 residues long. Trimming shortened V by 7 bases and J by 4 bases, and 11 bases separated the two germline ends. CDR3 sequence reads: CASNPDGGNTIYF. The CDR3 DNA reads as TGTGCCAGCAACCCGGACGGAGGAAACACCATATATTTT.

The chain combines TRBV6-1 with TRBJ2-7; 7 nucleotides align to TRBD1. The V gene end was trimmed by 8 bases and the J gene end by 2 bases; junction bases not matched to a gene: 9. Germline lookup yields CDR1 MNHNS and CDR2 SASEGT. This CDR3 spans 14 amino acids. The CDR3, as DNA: TGTGCCAGCCAGGCGGCAGGGGGTACCTACGAGCAGTACTTC. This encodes CASQAAGGTYEQYF.

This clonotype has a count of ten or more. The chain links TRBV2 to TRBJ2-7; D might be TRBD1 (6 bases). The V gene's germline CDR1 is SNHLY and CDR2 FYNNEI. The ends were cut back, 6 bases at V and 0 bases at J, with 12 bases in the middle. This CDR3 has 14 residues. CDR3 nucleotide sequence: TGTGCCAGCAGCTATGACAGGAGCTCCTACGAGCAGTACTTC. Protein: CASSYDRSSYEQYF. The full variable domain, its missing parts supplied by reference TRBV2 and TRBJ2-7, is EPEVTQTPSHQVTQMGQEVILRCVPISNHLYFYWYRQILGQKVEFLVSFYNNEISEKSEIFDDQFSVERPDGSNFTLKIRSTKLEDSAMYFCASSYDRSSYEQYFGPGTRLTVT.

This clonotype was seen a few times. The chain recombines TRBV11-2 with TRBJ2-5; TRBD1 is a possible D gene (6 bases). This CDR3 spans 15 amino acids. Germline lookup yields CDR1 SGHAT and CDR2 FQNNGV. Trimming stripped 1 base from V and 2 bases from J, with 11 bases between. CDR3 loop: CASSLVRGDQETQYF. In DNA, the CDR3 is TGTGCCAGCAGCTTAGTCAGGGGAGATCAAGAGACCCAGTACTTC.

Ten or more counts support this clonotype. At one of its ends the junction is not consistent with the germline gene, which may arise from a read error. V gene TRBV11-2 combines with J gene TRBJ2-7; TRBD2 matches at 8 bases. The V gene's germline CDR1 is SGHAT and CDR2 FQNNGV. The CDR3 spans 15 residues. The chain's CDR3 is CASSLAGDSGEGILF. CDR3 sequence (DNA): TGTGCCAGCAGCTTAGCCGGGGATAGCGGGGAGGGGATATTATTC.

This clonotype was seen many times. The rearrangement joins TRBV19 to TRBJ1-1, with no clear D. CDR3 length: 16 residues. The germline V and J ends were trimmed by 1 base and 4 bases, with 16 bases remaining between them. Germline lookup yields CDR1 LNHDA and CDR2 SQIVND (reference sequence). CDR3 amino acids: CASSIVVSNDFTEAFF. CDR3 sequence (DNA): TGTGCCAGTAGTATAGTGGTCAGTAACGACTTCACTGAAGCTTTCTTT.

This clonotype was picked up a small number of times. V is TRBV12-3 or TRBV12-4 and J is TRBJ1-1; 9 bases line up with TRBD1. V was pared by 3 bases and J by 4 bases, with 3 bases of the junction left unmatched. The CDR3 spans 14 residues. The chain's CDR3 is CASSLTGGITEAFF. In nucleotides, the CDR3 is TGTGCCAGCAGTTTGACAGGGGGAATCACTGAAGCTTTCTTT.

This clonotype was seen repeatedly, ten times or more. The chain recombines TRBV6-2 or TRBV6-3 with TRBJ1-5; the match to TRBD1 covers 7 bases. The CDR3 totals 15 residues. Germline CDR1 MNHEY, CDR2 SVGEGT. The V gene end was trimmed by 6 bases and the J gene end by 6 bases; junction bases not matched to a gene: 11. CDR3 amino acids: CASRPPGQYRQPQHF. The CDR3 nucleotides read TGTGCCAGCAGACCACCGGGACAGTATCGTCAGCCCCAGCATTTT.